Listed below are T cell receptor beta chains from one sample, sequenced in a study of blood T cell repertoires in COVID-19. The method was immunoSEQ multiplex PCR; TCRdb's version includes in-frame clones alone and lacks a portion of them. The sample consists of a few hundred thousand clones, 80% of them appearing once. The sample was peripheral blood. These receptors all come from a human donor in a cohort sampled during active COVID-19. The CDR3 runs from the conserved cysteine through the conserved F or W. A D gene is named only where the DNA matches it firmly. Only some rows state a clone size, as once, few, many or a class for expanded clones.

16	.	.	TRBV5-5	TRBJ1-4	TGTGCCAGCAGCTCGCCCGAGGGCCCAACTAATGAAAAACTGTTTTTT	CASSSPEGPTNEKLFF
18	.	.	TRBV4-3	TRBJ2-5	TGCGCCAGCAGCCAAGAGAGGGCAGGAGGGTATCTCCAAGAGACCCAGTACTTC	CASSQERAGGYLQETQYF
16	.	.	TRBV6-5	TRBJ2-1	TGTGCCAGCAGTTACTCGACGGCGGGGTCCTACAATGAGCAGTTCTTC	CASSYSTAGSYNEQFF
13	.	.	TRBV12-3/TRBV12-4	TRBJ2-7	TGTGCCAGCAGTTTAGTAGTTTCCTACGAGCAGTACTTC	CASSLVVSYEQYF
12	.	.	TRBV28	TRBJ1-1	TGTGCCAGCAACGATCGAGGGTATAGGGCTTTCTTT	CASNDRGYRAFF
17	.	TRBD2	TRBV7-8	TRBJ2-5	TGTGCCAGCAGCGCGGTTACTAGCGGGAGGCGTCGGGAGACCCAGTACTTC	CASSAVTSGRRRETQYF
15	.	TRBD1	TRBV28	TRBJ1-5	TGTGCCAGCAGTCCACGGACAGGGACCAATCAGCCCCAGCATTTT	CASSPRTGTNQPQHF
15	.	TRBD2	TRBV3-1/TRBV3-2	TRBJ2-2	TGTGCCAGCAGCCAGATGGGACTAGCCACCGGGGAGCTGTTTTTT	CASSQMGLATGELFF
15	.	TRBD2	TRBV13	TRBJ2-7	TGTGCCAGCAGCTTAAGGGCTAGCGGAACCTACGAGCAGTACTTC	CASSLRASGTYEQYF
13	once	TRBD1	TRBV27	TRBJ2-7	TGTGCCAGCAGTTTAAACAGGGGTAGCGAGCAGTACTTC	CASSLNRGSEQYF
14	.	.	TRBV7-2	TRBJ2-1	TGTGCCAGCAGCACACGAACCCAGGGTTGGGAGCAGTTCTTC	CASSTRTQGWEQFF
13	.	.	TRBV15	TRBJ1-6	TGTGCCACCAGCGGGGCAGGGAATTCACCCCTCCACTTT	CATSGAGNSPLHF
14	.	TRBD2	TRBV14	TRBJ2-7	TGTGCCAGCAGCCTTAGCGGGGGCTCCTACGAGCAGTACTTC	CASSLSGGSYEQYF
15	.	.	TRBV7-3	TRBJ1-2	TGTGCCAGCAGCTTAACGGACAGAGTACTGGGGGGCTACACCTTC	CASSLTDRVLGGYTF
14	once	.	TRBV5-1	TRBJ1-1	TGCGCCAGCAGCTTGTTAGGGGGAGAATCTGAAGCTTTCTTT	CASSLLGGESEAFF
15	.	.	TRBV15	TRBJ1-1	TGTGCCACCAGCAGCCTCCAGACAGCTAACACTGAAGCTTTCTTT	CATSSLQTANTEAFF
14	few	TRBD2	TRBV10-3	TRBJ2-1	TGTGCCACCCTAGCGGGAGGCATCTACAATGAGCAGTTCTTC	CATLAGGIYNEQFF
14	.	.	TRBV3-1/TRBV3-2	TRBJ2-7	TGTGCCAGCAGCCAAGGAGGGCAGACCTACGAGCAGTACTTC	CASSQGGQTYEQYF
14	.	.	TRBV24-1	TRBJ2-4	TGTGCCACCAGAGGCGGGACGACAAAAAACATTCAGTACTTC	CATRGGTTKNIQYF
16	.	TRBD2	TRBV6-5	TRBJ2-7	TGTGCCAGCAGTTACCCAAGGACTAGCGGGGGCGGGGAGCAGTACTTC	CASSYPRTSGGGEQYF
14	.	.	TRBV24-1	TRBJ1-5	TGTGCCACCAGTGATGCTGGGGGGAGTCAGCCCCAGCATTTT	CATSDAGGSQPQHF
16	.	.	TRBV10-3	TRBJ2-5	TGTGCCATCAGTGAGTCGGGGGAGGGGGTGGAAGAGACCCAGTACTTC	CAISESGEGVEETQYF
12	.	.	TRBV28	TRBJ1-3	TGTGGAACAGGTCGCTCTGGAAACACCATATATTTT	CGTGRSGNTIYF
15	few	.	TRBV28	TRBJ2-5	TGTGCCAGCAGCTCAACACACTCCGAGGGAGAGACCCAGTACTTC	CASSSTHSEGETQYF
14	.	.	TRBV5-8	TRBJ2-5	TGTGCCAGCAGCTTGAAAATTCCGGGAGAGACCCAGTACTTC	CASSLKIPGETQYF
15	.	TRBD2	TRBV4-1	TRBJ2-1	TGCGCCAGCAGCCAAGCTAGCGGGGGCTACAATGAGCAGTTCTTC	CASSQASGGYNEQFF
14	.	.	TRBV3-1/TRBV3-2	TRBJ2-1	TGTGCCAGCAGCCGGGCCTCAATCACCAATGAGCAGTTCTTC	CASSRASITNEQFF
14	once	.	TRBV24-1	TRBJ2-7	TGTGCCACCAGTGATTTAGCGATCGGCTACGAGCAGTACTTC	CATSDLAIGYEQYF
19	.	TRBD2	TRBV4-1	TRBJ2-5	TGCGCCAGCAGCCCGCACCCGGGTGAGCGGGGGGCCGAGTGGGAGACCCAGTACTTC	CASSPHPGERGAEWETQYF
18	.	TRBD2	TRBV10-1	TRBJ2-1	TGCGCCAGCAGTGAACCGGGACTAGCGGGAGTCCGGGGGGATGAGCAGTTCTTC	CASSEPGLAGVRGDEQFF
13	few	TRBD2	TRBV5-6	TRBJ2-7	TGTGCCAGCTCGGCGGGGGGCTCCCTCGAGCAGTACTTC	CASSAGGSLEQYF
15	.	TRBD1	TRBV28	TRBJ1-5	TGTGCCAGCAGTTTAAGGGACAGTCTCAATCAGCCCCAGCATTTT	CASSLRDSLNQPQHF
15	.	TRBD2	TRBV5-4	TRBJ2-7	TGTGCCAGCAGCTTTACCGGGACTAGCCGGTACGAGCAGTACTTC	CASSFTGTSRYEQYF
15	once	.	TRBV7-9	TRBJ2-3	TGTGCCAGCAGCTTAGGCGTACAGTTGGGGGGTACGCAGTATTTT	CASSLGVQLGGTQYF
14	.	TRBD1	TRBV5-1	TRBJ2-5	TGCGCCAGCAGCTTGGCGGACAGGGGAGAGACCCAGTACTTC	CASSLADRGETQYF
15	.	.	TRBV28	TRBJ1-5	TGTGCCAGCAGTTTAATTACAGTGAGCAATCAGCCCCAGCATTTT	CASSLITVSNQPQHF
12	.	.	TRBV2	TRBJ1-1	TGTGCCAGCAGTGGGACAGCCTTAGGAGCTTTCTTT	CASSGTALGAFF
15	.	.	TRBV11-3	TRBJ2-3	TGTGCCAGCAGCTTAGGGTCGGGAGAGGGAGATACGCAGTATTTT	CASSLGSGEGDTQYF
13	few	.	TRBV7-3	TRBJ1-1	TGTGCCAGCAGCTCAGGGGCGAACACTGAAGCTTTCTTT	CASSSGANTEAFF
17	.	TRBD1	TRBV5-4	TRBJ1-4	TGTGCCAGCAGCTTTGGGGGCGGACAGGGGGAGAATGAAAAACTGTTTTTT	CASSFGGGQGENEKLFF
14	once	TRBD1	TRBV19	TRBJ1-1	TGTGCCAGTAGCCGCGGGGACAGGAGAGGTGAAGCTTTCTTT	CASSRGDRRGEAFF
17	.	.	TRBV28	TRBJ1-1	TGTGCCAGCAGCCAGTCTCGACTTAACGCTCTGAACACTGAAGCTTTCTTT	CASSQSRLNALNTEAFF